One and the same sample provided the 14 T cell receptor beta chains below, sequenced in a study of T cells in Graves' hyperthyroidism and ophthalmopathy. The source material, RNA transcripts, was used to amplify TCR beta CDR3 regions. With the HTBI primer set, the TCR CDR3 went through a first round of RT-PCR. TCRdb processed the multiplex PCR reads anew with MiXCR; each CDR3 protein has one entry. The sample consists of hundreds of thousands of distinct CDR3 sequences, 45% of them appearing once. The material sequenced was peripheral blood or thyroid tissue (not recorded which). The receptors were gathered from an adult man with Graves' disease, either hyperthyroidism or ophthalmopathy (not recorded which).

V is TRBV2 and J is TRBJ1-5; 9 bases are a match to TRBD1. Looked up from germline, CDR1 is SNHLY and CDR2 is FYNNEI. The CDR3 runs to 14 residues. V was clipped by 8 bases and J by 7 bases; unmatched bases: 9. In nucleotides, the CDR3 is TGTGCCAGCGGGGTCGGACAGGGGTACCAGCCCCAGCATTTT. Translation gives CASGVGQGYQPQHF.

The J gene is TRBJ2-7, the V gene TRBV19, with 10 bases that match TRBD2. The CDR3 sequence is 14 residues long. The J segment lost 5 bases and the V segment lost 4 bases, leaving 5 bases of the junction unmatched. The germline V gene has CDR1 LNHDA and CDR2 SQIVND (reference sequence). For the CDR3, the DNA is TGTGCCAGTAGTAGTAGCGGGAGGTTCCACGAGCAGTACTTC. Its translation is CASSSSGRFHEQYF.

This clonotype was picked up many times. The chain has TRBV24-1 and TRBJ1-2, with 7 bases identical to TRBD1. CDR1 is KGHDR, CDR2 SFDVKD, per germline. There are 15 residues in the CDR3. The V gene end was trimmed by 4 bases and the J gene end by 4 bases; junction bases not matched to a gene: 8. The CDR3 coding sequence is TGTGCCACCAGTGACGTAAGGACAGGAACCTATGGCTACACCTTC. Translated: CATSDVRTGTYGYTF.

In the case of this clonotype: This may stem from a read error, because a much larger clone lies one nucleotide away. The rearrangement uses TRBV10-3 and TRBJ1-1, with D unclear. Germline values: CDR1 ENHRY, CDR2 SYGVKD. The CDR3 runs to 13 residues. The V gene lost 6 bases and the J gene lost 2 bases, with 10 bases spanning the gap. CDR3 coding DNA: TGTGCCATCAGCTTACGCCCTAACACTGAAGCTTTCTTT. It specifies CAISLRPNTEAFF.

This clonotype was seen a few times. The chain uses TRBV5-5 and TRBJ1-5; 9 bases map to TRBD1. The CDR3 totals 14 residues. Trimming took 5 bases from V and 7 from J; bases not matched to a gene: 7. Germline V lookup: CDR1 SGHKS, CDR2 YYEKEE (reference sequence). The CDR3 spells CASSNDRGWQPQHF. The CDR3 bases are TGTGCCAGCAGTAATGACAGGGGGTGGCAGCCCCAGCATTTT.

In its sample, this clonotype was seen a few times. J is TRBJ1-1 and V is TRBV19; perhaps TRBD1 as D (5 bases). The germline V gene has CDR1 LNHDA and CDR2 SQIVND (reference sequence). The CDR3 consists of 13 residues. Trimming shortened V by 6 bases and J by 5 bases, and 13 bases separated the two germline ends. The CDR3 DNA is TGTGCCAGTAGGGAAGCAGGGCGGACTGAAGCTTTCTTT. It translates to CASREAGRTEAFF.

This clonotype was seen a handful of times. The rearrangement uses TRBV27 and TRBJ1-4, with unresolved D. V lost 6 bases to trimming and J lost 5 bases, with 13 bases between them. Per germline, CDR1 MNHEY and CDR2 SMNVEV (reference sequence). This CDR3 is 14 amino acids long. The CDR3 DNA sequence: TGTGCCAGCAGCCCTCGACGGGCAAATGAAAAACTGTTTTTT. The encoded protein is CASSPRRANEKLFF.

This clonotype has just one count. Being one base from a much bigger clone, this may be a read error. The chain has TRBV29-1 and TRBJ1-1; D is unclear. Germline CDR1 SQVTM, CDR2 ANQGSEA. Deletions cut 4 bases from V and 0 bases from J, with 9 bases between. The CDR3 has 13 residues. The CDR3 coding sequence is TGCAGCGTTGGGGCAGACATGAACACTGAAGCTTTCTTT. This encodes CSVGADMNTEAFF.

The J gene is TRBJ2-7, the V gene TRBV7-9; 7 bases agree with TRBD2. Per the germline V gene, CDR1 is SEHNR and CDR2 is FQNEAQ (reference sequence). V shed 1 base and J 2 bases; nucleotides not matched to a gene: 8. This CDR3 has 16 amino acids. For the CDR3, the DNA is TGTGCCAGCAGCTTAGACGCCGGGGGGTTCCCCTACGAGCAGTACTTC. It encodes CASSLDAGGFPYEQYF.

CDR3 amino acids: CASSSVGHGRQETQYF. The CDR3 DNA follows: TGTGCCAGCAGTTCCGTCGGGCACGGGAGACAAGAGACCCAGTACTTC. The rearrangement uses TRBV12-3 or TRBV12-4 and TRBJ2-5, with D tentatively TRBD2 (6 bases). The CDR3 is 16 amino acids. With 4 bases removed from V and 2 bases from J, the gap between germline ends came to 17 bases.

This clonotype showed up many times. The chain recombines TRBV29-1 with TRBJ2-7; D ambiguous. Germline V gives CDR1 SQVTM, CDR2 ANQGSEA. Trimming cost V 4 bases and J 2 bases, with 6 bases left between them. The CDR3 contains 11 residues. CDR3 coding DNA: TGCAGCGTTGTTAGGGCCTACGAGCAGTACTTC. This encodes CSVVRAYEQYF.

This clonotype has more than one count but fewer than ten. V is TRBV7-9 and J is TRBJ2-6; 7 nucleotides agree with TRBD1. Trimming removed 5 bases from V and 0 bases from J; junction bases left unmatched: 7. The CDR3 runs to 17 residues. Germline V gives CDR1 SEHNR, CDR2 FQNEAQ (reference sequence). CDR3 residues: CASSNGQALSGANVLTF. In DNA, the CDR3 is TGTGCCAGCAGCAACGGACAGGCCCTCTCTGGGGCCAACGTCCTGACTTTC.

The CDR3 here is CASSYGASAYEQYF. The CDR3 region has the DNA TGTGCCAGCAGTTACGGGGCTAGCGCCTACGAGCAGTACTTC. The gene calls are TRBV2 and TRBJ2-7; a possible D gene is TRBD2 (6 bases). The CDR3 is 14 amino acids. Germline loops: CDR1 SNHLY, CDR2 FYNNEI. V was cut by 5 bases and J by 2 bases, with 13 bases left in between.

Notes on this clonotype: This likely traces to a read error, being one base from a far larger clone. The chain is built from TRBV7-6 and TRBJ1-1; 10 positions agree with TRBD1. The CDR3 is made up of 14 amino acids. The germline CDR1 and CDR2 sequences are SGHVS and FNYEAQ. The V segment lost 3 bases and the J segment 5 bases; nucleotides outside the gene matches: 3. The CDR3 loop reads CASSLDRGKTEAFF. The DNA for the CDR3 is TGTGCCAGCAGCTTGGACAGGGGGAAGACTGAAGCTTTCTTT.